Following are 3 T cell receptor beta chains from one sample sequenced in a study of cytomegalovirus exposure and HLA in healthy donors. TCRdb keeps only in-frame clones here, not all; method: immunoSEQ multiplex PCR. The top ten hold about 1.2% of the sample, which has about 120,000 clones, roughly 89% seen once. Source material: PBMCs. The receptors shown here come from a woman between 18 and 29 years old in good health and CMV-seronegative.

The genes are TRBV10-3 and TRBJ2-5, with 7 bases that match TRBD1. Germline V lookup: CDR1 ENHRY, CDR2 SYGVKD. After removal of 10 bases from V and 3 bases from J, the junction contained 8 bases not matched to a gene. CDR3 size: 13 residues. The chain's CDR3 is CASWDSQKETQYF. Here the CDR3 DNA reads TGTGCCAGCTGGGACAGCCAAAAAGAGACCCAGTACTTC.

The genes are TRBV19 and TRBJ2-7; TRBD2 might be the D (6 bases). Germline lookup yields CDR1 LNHDA and CDR2 SQIVND (reference sequence). The V end lost 6 bases, the J end lost 0 bases, and 12 bases lay between the germline ends. The CDR3 spans 14 residues. CDR3: CASREGPFSYEQYF. The CDR3 region has the DNA TGTGCCAGTAGGGAGGGGCCTTTCTCCTACGAGCAGTACTTC.

The chain has TRBV5-6 and TRBJ2-3, with 8 bases matching TRBD1. V gave up 3 bases and J gave up 1 base; unmatched junction bases: 7. Germline loops: CDR1 SGHDT, CDR2 YYEEEE. This CDR3 contains 16 residues. The CDR3 coding sequence is TGTGCCAGCAGCTGGGGGACAGGTCGAGGCACAGATACGCAGTATTTT. It yields the protein CASSWGTGRGTDTQYF.